This is a list of T cell receptor beta chains from one sample in a study of cytomegalovirus exposure and HLA in healthy donors. This table comes from immunoSEQ multiplex PCR, and its TCRdb copy is limited to in-frame clones, with some not included. This sample's table reports some 110,000 clones. Sequenced: PBMCs. The source is a man between 25 and 39 years old in good health and CMV-seronegative. Both conserved end residues are part of each CDR3. The order of the fields is J gene, D gene, V gene, CDR3 protein, CDR3 DNA. The D gene is left open where the match is weak.

J: TRBJ2-7; D: -; V: TRBV2; CDR3: CASSGEYEQYF; DNA: TGTGCCAGCAGTGGCGAGTACGAGCAGTACTTC
J: TRBJ2-7; D: -; V: TRBV27; CDR3: CASSLSAGIEQYF; DNA: TGTGCCAGCAGTTTATCGGCGGGGATCGAGCAGTACTTC
J: TRBJ2-7; D: TRBD1; V: TRBV7-2; CDR3: CASSPDRGPSEQYF; DNA: TGTGCCAGCAGTCCCGACAGGGGGCCGAGCGAGCAGTACTTC
J: TRBJ2-5; D: -; V: TRBV4-1; CDR3: CASSLAKGRTQYF; DNA: TGCGCCAGCAGCCTTGCCAAGGGGCGGACCCAGTACTTC
J: TRBJ1-4; D: TRBD1; V: TRBV2; CDR3: CASSRDRLDEKLFF; DNA: TGTGCCAGCAGCCGGGACAGGCTGGATGAAAAACTGTTTTTT
J: TRBJ1-6; D: -; V: TRBV6-1; CDR3: CATETGIKSPLHF; DNA: TGTGCCACGGAAACAGGGATTAAATCACCCCTCCACTTT
J: TRBJ1-2; D: -; V: TRBV5-1; CDR3: CASSLIQGAYGYTF; DNA: TGCGCCAGCAGCTTGATTCAGGGCGCCTATGGCTACACCTTC
J: TRBJ2-7; D: -; V: TRBV7-2; CDR3: CASSLGSGQNYEQYF; DNA: TGTGCCAGCAGCTTAGGCTCGGGACAAAACTACGAGCAGTACTTC
J: TRBJ2-7; D: TRBD1; V: TRBV28; CDR3: CASSLGTGGEQYF; DNA: TGTGCCAGCAGTTTAGGGACAGGGGGCGAGCAGTACTTC
J: TRBJ2-7; D: TRBD2; V: TRBV2; CDR3: CASSGRGGGASEQYF; DNA: TGTGCCAGCAGTGGTAGAGGCGGGGGGGCCTCCGAGCAGTACTTC
J: TRBJ2-3; D: TRBD1; V: TRBV11-3; CDR3: CASSRDRGTDTQYF; DNA: TGTGCCAGCAGCAGGGACAGGGGCACAGATACGCAGTATTTT
J: TRBJ1-1; D: -; V: TRBV5-1; CDR3: CASSLELSTEAFF; DNA: TGCGCCAGCAGCTTGGAGCTTAGCACTGAAGCTTTCTTT
J: TRBJ2-5; D: -; V: TRBV18; CDR3: CASSTTRGQETQYF; DNA: TGTGCCAGTTCCACCACGCGGGGACAAGAGACCCAGTACTTC
J: TRBJ1-2; D: -; V: TRBV28; CDR3: CASRGGAGNYGYTF; DNA: TGTGCCAGCAGGGGGGGGGCAGGAAACTATGGCTACACCTTC
J: TRBJ2-7; D: -; V: TRBV7-9; CDR3: CASSPGGLHEQYF; DNA: TGTGCCAGCAGCCCAGGGGGGCTCCACGAGCAGTACTTC
J: TRBJ2-7; D: TRBD1; V: TRBV30; CDR3: CAWRRDRFHEQYF; DNA: TGTGCCTGGAGAAGGGACAGGTTCCACGAGCAGTACTTC
J: TRBJ2-3; D: -; V: TRBV7-3; CDR3: CASSSGGTDTQYF; DNA: TGTGCCAGCAGCTCAGGGGGCACAGATACGCAGTATTTT
J: TRBJ1-2; D: -; V: TRBV4-3; CDR3: CASSQTPGGSYGYTF; DNA: TGCGCCAGCAGCCAAACTCCAGGAGGCTCCTATGGCTACACCTTC
J: TRBJ2-1; D: TRBD1; V: TRBV4-2; CDR3: CASSQNTGELSYNEQFF; DNA: TGTGCCAGCAGCCAAAATACAGGGGAGTTGTCCTACAATGAGCAGTTCTTC
J: TRBJ2-2; D: TRBD2; V: TRBV4-2; CDR3: CASSLLTSGGIGTGELFF; DNA: TGTGCCAGCAGCCTCTTGACTAGCGGGGGGATTGGCACCGGGGAGCTGTTTTTT
J: TRBJ2-1; D: -; V: TRBV7-8; CDR3: CASSLGQGSYNEQFF; DNA: TGTGCCAGCAGCTTAGGCCAGGGTAGCTACAATGAGCAGTTCTTC
J: TRBJ2-7; D: TRBD1; V: TRBV29-1; CDR3: CSVADRGGSYEQYF; DNA: TGCAGCGTCGCCGACAGGGGAGGTTCCTACGAGCAGTACTTC
J: TRBJ1-5; D: -; V: TRBV7-8; CDR3: CASSLWGDNQPQHF; DNA: TGTGCCAGCAGCTTATGGGGAGATAATCAGCCCCAGCATTTT
J: TRBJ2-1; D: -; V: TRBV7-7; CDR3: CASSLEGGNEQFF; DNA: TGTGCCAGCAGCTTAGAAGGCGGGAATGAGCAGTTCTTC
J: TRBJ1-2; D: -; V: TRBV19; CDR3: CASSISGDTGYTF; DNA: TGTGCCAGTAGTATTTCCGGGGACACGGGCTACACCTTC
J: TRBJ1-2; D: -; V: TRBV14; CDR3: CASSPSWLHGYTF; DNA: TGTGCCAGCAGCCCCTCATGGCTTCATGGCTACACCTTC
J: TRBJ2-7; D: TRBD1; V: TRBV5-1; CDR3: CASSHRQGDYEQYF; DNA: TGCGCCAGCAGCCACCGACAGGGAGACTACGAGCAGTACTTC
J: TRBJ2-5; D: -; V: TRBV5-1; CDR3: CASSFTVETQYF; DNA: TGCGCCAGCAGCTTTACGGTGGAGACCCAGTACTTC
J: TRBJ2-1; D: TRBD1; V: TRBV19; CDR3: CASSMVGQGFRDEQFF; DNA: TGTGCCAGTAGTATGGTGGGACAGGGATTTCGGGATGAGCAGTTCTTC
J: TRBJ2-1; D: TRBD1; V: TRBV11-2; CDR3: CASSPLLGQGNDEQFF; DNA: TGTGCCAGCAGCCCTTTGCTGGGACAGGGGAATGATGAGCAGTTCTTC
J: TRBJ1-3; D: -; V: TRBV7-9; CDR3: CASSPQISGNTIYF; DNA: TGTGCCAGCAGCCCCCAGATCTCTGGAAACACCATATATTTT
J: TRBJ2-7; D: -; V: TRBV5-1; CDR3: CASSPDSRYEQYF; DNA: TGCGCCAGCAGCCCGGACAGCCGCTACGAGCAGTACTTC
J: TRBJ1-2; D: -; V: TRBV5-1; CDR3: CASSRGPYDGYTF; DNA: TGCGCCAGCAGCCGTGGGCCCTACGATGGCTACACCTTC
J: TRBJ1-1; D: -; V: TRBV19; CDR3: CASSPYQGGTEAFF; DNA: TGTGCCAGTAGTCCTTACCAGGGTGGCACTGAAGCTTTCTTT
J: TRBJ2-3; D: TRBD1; V: TRBV11-3; CDR3: CASSPLTGDTDTQYF; DNA: TGTGCCAGCAGCCCTCTGACAGGGGACACAGATACGCAGTATTTT
J: TRBJ2-1; D: -; V: TRBV18; CDR3: CASSPYGGQATSYNEQFF; DNA: TGTGCCAGCTCACCCTATGGAGGGCAGGCGACCTCCTACAATGAGCAGTTCTTC
J: TRBJ1-2; D: TRBD1; V: TRBV19; CDR3: CASSPEGQGLYGYTF; DNA: TGTGCCAGTAGTCCCGAGGGACAGGGCCTCTATGGCTACACCTTC
J: TRBJ2-3; D: -; V: TRBV2; CDR3: CASSETGRSEGPDTQYF; DNA: TGTGCCAGCAGTGAAACCGGCCGTTCGGAGGGCCCAGATACGCAGTATTTT
J: TRBJ1-4; D: -; V: TRBV9; CDR3: CASSVEPGMGEKLFF; DNA: TGTGCCAGCAGCGTAGAACCGGGGATGGGTGAAAAACTGTTTTTT
J: TRBJ1-3; D: -; V: TRBV6-1; CDR3: CASSDRGATGNTIYF; DNA: TGTGCCAGCAGTGACCGGGGGGCTACAGGAAACACCATATATTTT
J: TRBJ2-3; D: -; V: TRBV28; CDR3: CASSPGGGSTDTQYF; DNA: TGTGCCAGCAGTCCTGGAGGCGGTAGCACAGATACGCAGTATTTT
J: TRBJ1-1; D: -; V: TRBV6-1; CDR3: CASSPDSLEAFF; DNA: TGTGCCAGCAGCCCGGACAGTTTAGAAGCTTTCTTT
J: TRBJ2-2; D: -; V: TRBV5-1; CDR3: CASSLARGTNTGELFF; DNA: TGCGCCAGCAGCTTGGCTAGGGGAACGAACACCGGGGAGCTGTTTTTT
J: TRBJ1-1; D: TRBD1; V: TRBV19; CDR3: CASTNSDRRTEAFF; DNA: TGTGCCAGTACTAACTCGGACAGGAGGACTGAAGCTTTCTTT
J: TRBJ2-3; D: TRBD2; V: TRBV11-3; CDR3: CASSRGLAPDTQYF; DNA: TGTGCCAGCAGCCGAGGACTAGCTCCAGATACGCAGTATTTT
J: TRBJ1-1; D: -; V: TRBV19; CDR3: CASSGGPVRRRTEAFF; DNA: TGTGCCAGTAGTGGGGGCCCTGTACGGAGGCGCACTGAAGCTTTCTTT
J: TRBJ2-3; D: -; V: TRBV10-3; CDR3: CAISESALGGTQYF; DNA: TGTGCCATCAGTGAGTCGGCACTAGGCGGTACGCAGTATTTT
J: TRBJ1-6; D: -; V: TRBV6-1; CDR3: CASIGTLGGNSPLHF; DNA: TGTGCCAGCATAGGGACGTTAGGGGGTAATTCACCCCTCCACTTT
J: TRBJ2-7; D: TRBD2; V: TRBV28; CDR3: CASSFPTGGGVYEQYF; DNA: TGTGCCAGCAGTTTCCCTACGGGCGGGGGGGTCTACGAGCAGTACTTC
J: TRBJ2-7; D: -; V: TRBV6-5; CDR3: CASSPTGAYEQYF; DNA: TGTGCCAGCAGTCCGACAGGCGCCTACGAGCAGTACTTC
J: TRBJ1-4; D: -; V: TRBV6-1; CDR3: CASSEALRESTNEKLFF; DNA: TGTGCCAGCAGTGAAGCGCTTCGGGAGTCAACTAATGAAAAACTGTTTTTT
J: TRBJ1-1; D: TRBD1; V: TRBV28; CDR3: CASRWTGVTEAFF; DNA: TGTGCCAGCAGGTGGACAGGGGTCACTGAAGCTTTCTTT
J: TRBJ1-2; D: -; V: TRBV7-3; CDR3: CASSPQGTGGYTF; DNA: TGTGCCAGCAGCCCCCAAGGTACGGGGGGCTACACCTTC
J: TRBJ2-7; D: TRBD1; V: TRBV4-1; CDR3: CASSSGQGEGYEQYF; DNA: TGCGCCAGCAGCAGTGGGCAGGGGGAAGGGTACGAGCAGTACTTC
J: TRBJ2-5; D: TRBD2; V: TRBV27; CDR3: CASSLRLARGLAGGQETQYF; DNA: TGTGCCAGCAGTTTACGTCTGGCGCGTGGGCTAGCGGGGGGGCAGGAGACCCAGTACTTC
J: TRBJ1-1; D: -; V: TRBV30; CDR3: CAWSVTGGPSTEAFF; DNA: TGTGCCTGGAGTGTAACGGGTGGTCCTAGCACTGAAGCTTTCTTT
J: TRBJ2-7; D: -; V: TRBV10-3; CDR3: CAPTRQTAGSEQYF; DNA: TGTGCCCCCACCCGACAGACGGCCGGCTCCGAGCAGTACTTC